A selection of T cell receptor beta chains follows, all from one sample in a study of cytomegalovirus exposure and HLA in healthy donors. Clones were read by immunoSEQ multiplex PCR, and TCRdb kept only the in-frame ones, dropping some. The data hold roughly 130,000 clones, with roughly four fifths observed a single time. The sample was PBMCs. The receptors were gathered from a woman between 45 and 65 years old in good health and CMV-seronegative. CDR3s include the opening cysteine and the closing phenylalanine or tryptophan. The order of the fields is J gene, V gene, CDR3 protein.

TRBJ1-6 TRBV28 CASSFRQGAVYSPLHF
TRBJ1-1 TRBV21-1 CAAESPAARRQRYMNTEAFF
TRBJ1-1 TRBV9 CASSARPGETNTEAFF
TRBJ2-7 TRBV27 CASSLGTGAYEQYF
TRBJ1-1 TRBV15 CATSSRLSPEAFF
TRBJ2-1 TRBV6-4 CASSDSGLAGVEQFF
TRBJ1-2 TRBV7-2 CASSPKTGGTGYTF
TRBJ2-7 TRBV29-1 CSVDLPGQGGYEQYF
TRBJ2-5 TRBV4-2 CASSQVPTEETQYF
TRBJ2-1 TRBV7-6 CASSLGLGGNEQFF
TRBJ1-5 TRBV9 CASSPGIGTANQPQNF
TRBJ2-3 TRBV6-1 CASSEGGGTDTQYF
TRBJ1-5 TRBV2 CASSGSNQPQHF
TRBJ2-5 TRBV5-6 CASSLGQGETQYF
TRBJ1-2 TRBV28 CASSPGGGYTF
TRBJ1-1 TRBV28 CASSEGVTEAFF
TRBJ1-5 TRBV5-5 CASSTGGASNQPQHF
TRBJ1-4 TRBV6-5 CASSIGTGNEKLFF
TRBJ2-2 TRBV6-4 CASKAGTSGTGELFF
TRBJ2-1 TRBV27 CASSSRQGADNEQFF
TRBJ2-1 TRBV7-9 CASSDRVHEQFF
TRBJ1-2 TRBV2 CASSAGEVDYGYTF
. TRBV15 CATSRGLAGRNEQYF
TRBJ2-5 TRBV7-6 CASSQKETQYF
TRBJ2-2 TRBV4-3 CASSQGQRNTGELFF
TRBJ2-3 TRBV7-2 CASSLDRTGWTDTQYF
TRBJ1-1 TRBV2 CASSPMTGNTEAFF
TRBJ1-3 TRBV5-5 CASSMTVTGNTIYF
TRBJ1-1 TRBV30 CAWSRDRGRAGGGTEAFF
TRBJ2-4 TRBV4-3 CASSHNLSLTAKNIQYF
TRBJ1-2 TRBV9 CASSVDPTGWGYGYTF
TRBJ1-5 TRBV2 CASKGDRNQPQNF
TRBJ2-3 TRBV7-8 CASSLGRGYRSASSTDTQYF
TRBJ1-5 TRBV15 CATSRGPGTGGASSNQPQHF
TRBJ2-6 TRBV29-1 CSVGSGGSGANVLTF
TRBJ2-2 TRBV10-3 CAISGGVGNTGELFF
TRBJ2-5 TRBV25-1 CASSVSGLAGGPGETQYF